The T cell receptor (beta chain) under discussion was sequenced for a study of regulatory T cells in long-lasting Graves disease. Sample time point: newly diagnosed GD, antithyroid drugs for less than 3 months. The TCR library was made from RNA that had been extracted from PBMCs in TRIzol. Construction of the TCR beta libraries employed iRepertoire HTBI primers in conjunction with Arm-PCR of CDR3 regions. MiXCR, applied by TCRdb to the multiplex PCR reads, yields one record per CDR3 protein. In the table there are some 450,000 distinct CDR3 sequences, about a sixth of which are singletons. The same specimen was also included in a second study, on T cells in Graves' hyperthyroidism and ophthalmopathy. That paper notes: A model of 13 V-J pairs discriminated ophthalmopathy from stable hyperthyroidism.

This receptor was identified in a young woman with Graves disease. The starting material was peripheral blood mononuclear cells (PBMCs), obtained at new diagnosis, from a patient treated with antithyroid drugs.

CDR3 nucleotides: TGTGCCAGCAGCCCCAGTGAGGGGTTCGAAAAACTGTTTTTT. Encoded protein: CASSPSEGFEKLFF. The gene calls are TRBV3-1 and TRBJ1-4, with D possibly TRBD1 on 5 matching bases. The CDR3 totals 14 residues. V was shortened by 4 bases and J by 8 bases, with 14 bases between the two germline ends. Germline loops: CDR1 LGHDT, CDR2 YNNKEL (reference sequence). Based on the CDR3 plus reference TRBV3-1 and TRBJ1-4, the full variable domain is DTAVSQTPKYLVTQMGNDKSIKCEQNLGHDTMYWYKQDSKKFLKIMFSYNNKELIINETVPNRFSPKSPDKAHLNLHINSLELGDSAVYFCASSPSEGFEKLFFGSGTQLSVL.